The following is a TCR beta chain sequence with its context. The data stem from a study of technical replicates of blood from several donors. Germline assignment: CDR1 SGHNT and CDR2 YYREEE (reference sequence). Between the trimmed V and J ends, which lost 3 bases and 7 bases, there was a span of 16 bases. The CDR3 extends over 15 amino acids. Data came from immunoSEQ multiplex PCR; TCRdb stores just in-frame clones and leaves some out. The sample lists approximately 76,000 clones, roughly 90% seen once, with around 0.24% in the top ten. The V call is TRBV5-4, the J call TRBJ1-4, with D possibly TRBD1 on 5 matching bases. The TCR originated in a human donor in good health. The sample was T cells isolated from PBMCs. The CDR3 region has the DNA TGTGCCAGCAGCTCCGGGACCCCCGGGAGTGAAAAACTGTTTTTT. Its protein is CASSSGTPGSEKLFF.